This paragraph covers one TCR beta chain sequence. This entry is derived from a study of blood T cell repertoires in COVID-19. For the study at large: Both acute and convalescent COVID-19 samples were obtained from the United States, Italy and Spain. T cells, B-cell-depleted T cells, or PBMCs provided the cDNA or gDNA that served as material.

Per the original methods: Cell counts per sample came from amplifying reference gene primers. The method was immunoSEQ multiplex PCR; TCRdb's version includes in-frame clones alone and lacks a portion of them. The V and J calls and clone size come from that table; D and trimming were worked out from the DNA. The sample lists 45,000 to 55,000 clones; around 83% were seen once. This CDR3 is built from 15 residues. V shed 2 bases and J 6 bases; nucleotides not matched to a gene: 3. Germline loops: CDR1 SGHTA, CDR2 FQGTGA. The sequencing input was peripheral blood. The sequence was obtained from a man in his sixties or seventies with active COVID-19. This chain links TRBV7-3 with TRBJ2-1; 11 bases align to TRBD2. This CDR3 reads CASSLLAGGSNEQFF. The CDR3 nucleotides are TGTGCCAGCAGCTTACTAGCGGGGGGTTCCAATGAGCAGTTCTTC.